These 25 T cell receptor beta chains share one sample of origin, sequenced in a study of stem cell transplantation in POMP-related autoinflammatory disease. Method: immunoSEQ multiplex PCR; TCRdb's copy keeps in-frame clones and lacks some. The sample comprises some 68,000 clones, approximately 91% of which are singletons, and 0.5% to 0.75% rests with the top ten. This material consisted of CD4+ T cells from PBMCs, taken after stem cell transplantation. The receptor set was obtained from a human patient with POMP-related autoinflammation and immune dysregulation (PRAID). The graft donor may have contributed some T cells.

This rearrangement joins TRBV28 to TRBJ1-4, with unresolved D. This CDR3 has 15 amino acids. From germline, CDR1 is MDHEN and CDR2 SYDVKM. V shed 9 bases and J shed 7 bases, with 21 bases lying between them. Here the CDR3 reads CASQTPRSGGEKLFF. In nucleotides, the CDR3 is TGTGCCAGTCAAACCCCCCGCTCGGGAGGTGAAAAACTGTTTTTT.

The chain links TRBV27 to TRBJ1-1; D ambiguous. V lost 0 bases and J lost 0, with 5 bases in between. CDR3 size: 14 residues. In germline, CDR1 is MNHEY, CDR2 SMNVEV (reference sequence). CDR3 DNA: TGTGCCAGCAGTTTATCGAAGTTGAACACTGAAGCTTTCTTT. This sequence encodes CASSLSKLNTEAFF.

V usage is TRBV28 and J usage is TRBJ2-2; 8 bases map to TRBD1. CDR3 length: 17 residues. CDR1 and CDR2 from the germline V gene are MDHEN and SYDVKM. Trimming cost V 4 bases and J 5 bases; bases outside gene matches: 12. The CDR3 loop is CASSSGQGLSATGELFF. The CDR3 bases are TGTGCCAGCAGTTCTGGACAGGGCCTGAGCGCAACCGGGGAGCTGTTTTTT.

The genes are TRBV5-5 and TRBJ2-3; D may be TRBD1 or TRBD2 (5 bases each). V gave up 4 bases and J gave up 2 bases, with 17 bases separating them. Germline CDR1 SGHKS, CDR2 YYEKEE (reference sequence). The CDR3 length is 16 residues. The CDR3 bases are TGTGCCAGCAGCCCGAGGGGCAGTAATCCCACAGATACGCAGTATTTT. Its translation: CASSPRGSNPTDTQYF. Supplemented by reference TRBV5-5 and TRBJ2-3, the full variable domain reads DAGVTQSPTHLIKTRGQQVTLRCSPISGHKSVSWYQQVLGQGPQFIFQYYEKEERGRGNFPDRFSARQFPNYSSELNVNALLLGDSALYLCASSPRGSNPTDTQYFGPGTRLTVL.

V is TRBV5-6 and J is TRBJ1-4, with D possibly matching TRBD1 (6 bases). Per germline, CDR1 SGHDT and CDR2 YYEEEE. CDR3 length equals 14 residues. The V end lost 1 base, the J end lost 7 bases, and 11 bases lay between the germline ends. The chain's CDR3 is CASSLTGRIEKLFF. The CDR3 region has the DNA TGTGCCAGCAGCTTGACAGGGAGGATTGAAAAACTGTTTTTT.

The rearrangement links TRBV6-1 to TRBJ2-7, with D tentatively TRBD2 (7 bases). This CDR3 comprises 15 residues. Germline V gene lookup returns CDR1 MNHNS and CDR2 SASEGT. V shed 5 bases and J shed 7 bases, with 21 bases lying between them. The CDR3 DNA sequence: TGTGCCAGCAGTTTGGTGGGGGCGGGAGAATCTGAGCAGTACTTC. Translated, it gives CASSLVGAGESEQYF.

CDR3 DNA sequence: TGTGCCAGCAGCCAAGATCCGACAGGACGATCTAGCTCCTATAATTCACCCCTCCACTTT. It encodes CASSQDPTGRSSSYNSPLHF. V gene TRBV3-1 (or the pseudogene TRBV3-2) combines with J gene TRBJ1-6, with D possibly matching TRBD1 (6 bases). V was cut by 0 bases and J by 0 bases, with 18 bases left in between. Per germline, CDR1 LGHDT and CDR2 YNNKEL (reference sequence). The CDR3 consists of 20 residues.

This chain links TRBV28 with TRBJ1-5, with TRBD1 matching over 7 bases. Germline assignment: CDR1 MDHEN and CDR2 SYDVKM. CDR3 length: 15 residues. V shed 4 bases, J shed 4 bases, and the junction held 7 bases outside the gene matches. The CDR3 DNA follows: TGTGCCAGCAGTTACTACAGGGGAAGGAATCAGCCCCAGCATTTT. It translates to CASSYYRGRNQPQHF.

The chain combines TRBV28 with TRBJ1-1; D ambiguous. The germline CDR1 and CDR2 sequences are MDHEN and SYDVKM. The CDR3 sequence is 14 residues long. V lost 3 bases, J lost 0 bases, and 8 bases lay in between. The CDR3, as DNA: TGTGCCAGCAGTTTGACGAGCTTGAACACTGAAGCTTTCTTT. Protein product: CASSLTSLNTEAFF.

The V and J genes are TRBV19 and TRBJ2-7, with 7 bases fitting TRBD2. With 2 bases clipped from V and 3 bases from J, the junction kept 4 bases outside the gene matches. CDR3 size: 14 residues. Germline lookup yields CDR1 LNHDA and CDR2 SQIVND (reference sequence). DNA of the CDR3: TGTGCCAGTAGTATACAGGGAGGGAACTACGAGCAGTACTTC. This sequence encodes CASSIQGGNYEQYF.

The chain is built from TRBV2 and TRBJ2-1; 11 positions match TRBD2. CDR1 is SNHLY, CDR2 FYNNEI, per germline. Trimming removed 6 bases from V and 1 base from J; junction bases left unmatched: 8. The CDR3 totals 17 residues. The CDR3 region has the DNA TGTGCCAGCAGCCTCCCCTTAGCGGGAGGGTCCTACAATGAGCAGTTCTTC. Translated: CASSLPLAGGSYNEQFF.

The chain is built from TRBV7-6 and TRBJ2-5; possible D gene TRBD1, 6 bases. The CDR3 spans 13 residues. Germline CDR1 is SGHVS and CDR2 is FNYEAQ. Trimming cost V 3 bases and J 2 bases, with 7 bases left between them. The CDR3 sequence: CASSFGQQETQYF. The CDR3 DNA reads TGTGCCAGCAGCTTCGGACAGCAAGAGACCCAGTACTTC.

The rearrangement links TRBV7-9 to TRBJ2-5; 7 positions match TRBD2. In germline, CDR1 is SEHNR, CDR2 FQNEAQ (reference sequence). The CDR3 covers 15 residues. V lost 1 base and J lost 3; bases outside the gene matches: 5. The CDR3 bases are TGTGCCAGCAGCTTAGATCTAGGGACTAAAGAGACCCAGTACTTC. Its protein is CASSLDLGTKETQYF.

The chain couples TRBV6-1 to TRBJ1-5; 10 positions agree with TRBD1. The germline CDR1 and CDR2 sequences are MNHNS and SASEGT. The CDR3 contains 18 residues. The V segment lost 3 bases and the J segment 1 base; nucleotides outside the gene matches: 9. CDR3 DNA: TGTGCCAGCAGTGATGCCCGACGGGACAGGGGAAGCAATCAGCCCCAGCATTTT. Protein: CASSDARRDRGSNQPQHF.

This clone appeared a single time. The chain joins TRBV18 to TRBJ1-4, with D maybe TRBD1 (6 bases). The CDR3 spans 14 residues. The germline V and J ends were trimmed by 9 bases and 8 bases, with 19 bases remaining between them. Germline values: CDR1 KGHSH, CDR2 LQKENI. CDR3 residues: CASTPDRSGEKLFF. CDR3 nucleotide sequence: TGTGCCAGTACGCCGGACAGATCGGGCGAAAAACTGTTTTTT.

The CDR3 reads CASSRPPGQETQYF. DNA for the CDR3: TGTGCCAGCAGCCGACCTCCGGGCCAAGAGACCCAGTACTTC. The J gene is TRBJ2-5, the V gene TRBV28; unclear D gene. This CDR3 contains 14 residues. CDR1 and CDR2 from the germline V gene are MDHEN and SYDVKM. Trimming shortened V by 6 bases and J by 1 base, and 12 bases separated the two germline ends.

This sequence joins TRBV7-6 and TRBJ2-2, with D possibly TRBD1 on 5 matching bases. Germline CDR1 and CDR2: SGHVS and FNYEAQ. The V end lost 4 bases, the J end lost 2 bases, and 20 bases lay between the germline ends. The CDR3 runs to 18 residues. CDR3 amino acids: CASSSHRTEEQNTGELFF. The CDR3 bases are TGTGCCAGCAGCTCCCACAGGACCGAGGAACAAAACACCGGGGAGCTGTTTTTT.

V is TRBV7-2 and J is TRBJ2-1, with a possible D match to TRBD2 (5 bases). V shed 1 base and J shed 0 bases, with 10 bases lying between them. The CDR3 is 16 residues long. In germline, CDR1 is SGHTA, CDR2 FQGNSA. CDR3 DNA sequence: TGTGCCAGCAGCTTAGTTGGCGGGTACTCCTACAATGAGCAGTTCTTC. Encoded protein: CASSLVGGYSYNEQFF.

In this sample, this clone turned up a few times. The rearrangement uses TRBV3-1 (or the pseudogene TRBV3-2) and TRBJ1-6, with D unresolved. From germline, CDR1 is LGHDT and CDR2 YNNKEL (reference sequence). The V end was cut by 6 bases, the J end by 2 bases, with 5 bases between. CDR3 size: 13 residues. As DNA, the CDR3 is TGTGCCAGCAGGCGGGCCTATAATTCACCCCTCCACTTT. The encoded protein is CASRRAYNSPLHF.

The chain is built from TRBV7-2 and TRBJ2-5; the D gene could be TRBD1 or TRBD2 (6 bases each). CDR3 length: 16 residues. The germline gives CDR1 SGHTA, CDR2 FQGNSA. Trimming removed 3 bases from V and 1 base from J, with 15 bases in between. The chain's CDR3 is CASSFWGAATQETQYF. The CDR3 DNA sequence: TGTGCCAGCAGCTTTTGGGGGGCCGCTACCCAAGAGACCCAGTACTTC.

The CDR3 is CASSQDITGGSETQYF. In nucleotides, the CDR3 is TGTGCCAGCAGCCAAGATATCACAGGGGGCTCGGAGACCCAGTACTTC. V and J are TRBV3-1 (or the pseudogene TRBV3-2) and TRBJ2-5, with 9 bases lining up with TRBD1. The CDR3 has 16 residues. The V segment lost 0 bases and the J segment 5 bases; nucleotides outside the gene matches: 7. Germline-derived CDR1 and CDR2 are LGHDT and YNNKEL (reference sequence).

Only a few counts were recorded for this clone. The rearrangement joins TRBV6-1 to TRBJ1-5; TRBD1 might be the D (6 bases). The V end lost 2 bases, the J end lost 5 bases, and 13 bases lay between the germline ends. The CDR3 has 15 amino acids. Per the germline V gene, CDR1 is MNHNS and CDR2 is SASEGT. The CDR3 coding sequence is TGTGCCAGCAGTGAAAGGGGGACTGATTATCAGCCCCAGCATTTT. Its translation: CASSERGTDYQPQHF.

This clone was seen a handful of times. The CDR3 reads CASSFLPGGSNQPQHF. Here the CDR3 DNA reads TGTGCCAGCAGTTTTCTTCCAGGGGGGAGCAATCAGCCCCAGCATTTT. The gene calls are TRBV28 and TRBJ1-5, with 7 bases lining up with TRBD1. Per the germline V gene, CDR1 is MDHEN and CDR2 is SYDVKM. V lost 3 bases, J lost 1 base, and 6 bases stayed unmatched. The CDR3 spans 16 residues.

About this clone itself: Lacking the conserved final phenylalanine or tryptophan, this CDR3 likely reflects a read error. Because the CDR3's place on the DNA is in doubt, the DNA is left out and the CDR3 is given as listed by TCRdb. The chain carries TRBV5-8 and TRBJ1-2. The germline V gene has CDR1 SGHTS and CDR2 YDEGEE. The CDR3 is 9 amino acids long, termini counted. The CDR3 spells CASSLTTRV.

CDR3 DNA: TGTGCCAGCAGCGCGGCGGGCAGCACACCTTACAATGAGCAGTTCTTC. It is translated as CASSAAGSTPYNEQFF. The chain recombines TRBV5-6 with TRBJ2-1, with D possibly TRBD2 on 5 matching bases. Looked up from germline, CDR1 is SGHDT and CDR2 is YYEEEE. This CDR3 is 16 amino acids long. V gave up 4 bases and J gave up 4 bases, with 18 bases separating them.